This TCR beta chain was identified during a study of beta chain features in type 1 diabetes. Study-wide results and limits: Patients with type 1 diabetes carried fewer insertions and had more deletions at their VDJ junctions. It was possible that PCR favored shorter templates, equally so in patients and controls. Type 1 diabetes patients had TCRB CDR3s that were shorter (moderately but significantly so) in all four CD4+ subsets.

Germline assignment: CDR1 SEHNR and CDR2 FQNEAQ (reference sequence). This CDR3 contains 16 residues. After removal of 3 bases from V and 2 bases from J, the junction contained 6 bases not matched to a gene. Averaging approximately 120 mL, one heparinised blood draw came from each individual donor. Reverse transcribing all isolated RNA meant expressed TCRB transcripts were sequenced. Naive, central memory and regulatory T cell samples came to a mean of roughly 3.9 million reads. Data came from immunoSEQ multiplex PCR; TCRdb stores just in-frame clones and leaves some out. The sample records fewer than 350,000 clones, over 14% being singletons. Worth noting for this clone: Its antigen is not known.

The sequence was obtained from a man between 18 and 29 years old with type 1 diabetes. Sequenced material: naive CD4+ T cells from blood. The chain joins TRBV7-9 to TRBJ2-5; 10 bases map to TRBD2. Written as DNA, the CDR3 is TGTGCCAGCAGCTTCGTGACTAGCGGGCTACAAGAGACCCAGTACTTC. It yields the protein CASSFVTSGLQETQYF. The full variable domain, in which reference TRBV7-9 and TRBJ2-5 provide the parts outside the CDR3, is DTGVSQNPRHKITKRGQNVTFRCDPISEHNRLYWYRQTLGQGPEFLTYFQNEAQLEKSRLLSDRFSAERPKGSFSTLEIQRTEQGDSAMYLCASSFVTSGLQETQYFGPGTRLLVL.